These 12 T cell receptor beta chains were all obtained from the same sample, sequenced in a study of cytomegalovirus exposure and HLA in healthy donors. The table came from immunoSEQ multiplex PCR; TCRdb's copy has only in-frame clones and leaves some out. The sample carries about 130,000 clones, roughly 87% recorded once. Input material: PBMCs. These receptors all come from a woman younger than 35 in good health and CMV-seronegative.

V and J are TRBV7-9 and TRBJ1-2; D ambiguous. Germline V gene lookup returns CDR1 SEHNR and CDR2 FQNEAQ (reference sequence). The CDR3 contains 13 residues. Trimming stripped 1 base from V and 12 bases from J, with 15 bases between. CDR3 amino acids: CASSLDEVPENTF. Written as DNA, the CDR3 is TGTGCCAGCAGCTTAGACGAGGTGCCCGAGAACACCTTC.

J is TRBJ1-2 and V is TRBV28, with D possibly being TRBD1 (5 bases). Germline CDR1 and CDR2: MDHEN and SYDVKM. The CDR3 totals 12 residues. V lost 6 bases and J lost 4, with 9 bases in between. In DNA form, the CDR3 reads TGTGCCAGCAGCGCGGGGGGCTATGGCTACACCTTC. Protein: CASSAGGYGYTF.

This CDR3 reads CASSVWTGGNQETQYF. CDR3 DNA sequence: TGTGCCAGCAGCGTTTGGACAGGGGGCAACCAAGAGACCCAGTACTTC. This chain links TRBV9 with TRBJ2-5; TRBD1 aligns across 11 bases. The CDR3 runs to 16 residues. V was clipped by 2 bases and J by 0 bases; unmatched bases: 3. Germline CDR1 reads SGDLS; CDR2 reads YYNGEE.

This clone has a single count. The rearrangement uses TRBV7-9 and TRBJ1-1, with 7 bases lining up with TRBD1. From germline, CDR1 is SEHNR and CDR2 FQNEAQ (reference sequence). Unmatched junction bases numbered 3, after V lost 2 bases and J lost 6 bases. This CDR3 region has 13 residues. In DNA form, the CDR3 reads TGTGCCAGCAGCTTATGGGGACAGCCTGAAGCTTTCTTT. The encoded protein is CASSLWGQPEAFF. The whole variable domain, remainder taken from reference TRBV7-9 and TRBJ1-1, is DTGVSQNPRHKITKRGQNVTFRCDPISEHNRLYWYRQTLGQGPEFLTYFQNEAQLEKSRLLSDRFSAERPKGSFSTLEIQRTEQGDSAMYLCASSLWGQPEAFFGQGTRLTVV.

This clone was found once. This sample includes further DNA sequences coding for the same CDR3. The genes are TRBV28 and TRBJ1-1; D remains unclear. V shed 7 bases and J shed 1 base, with 4 bases lying between them. Per the germline V gene, CDR1 is MDHEN and CDR2 is SYDVKM. This CDR3 spans 11 amino acids. The CDR3 DNA follows: TGTGCCAGCACAGGGAACACTGAAGCTTTCTTT. This encodes CASTGNTEAFF. Supplemented by reference TRBV28 and TRBJ1-1, the full variable domain reads DVKVTQSSRYLVKRTGEKVFLECVQDMDHENMFWYRQDPGLGLRLIYFSYDVKMKEKGDIPEGYSVSREKKERFSLILESASTNQTSMYLCASTGNTEAFFGQGTRLTVV.

This sequence joins TRBV5-1 and TRBJ2-7, with 7 bases that match TRBD2. CDR3 size: 15 residues. V shed 7 bases, J shed 1 base, and the junction held 11 bases outside the gene matches. In germline, CDR1 is SGHRS, CDR2 YFSETQ. As DNA, the CDR3 is TGCGCCAGCGCCTCGGGGAGGGCCCCTTCCTACGAGCAGTACTTC. Amino acids: CASASGRAPSYEQYF. Variable domain in full (rest from reference TRBV5-1 and TRBJ2-7): KAGVTQTPRYLIKTRGQQVTLSCSPISGHRSVSWYQQTPGQGLQFLFEYFSETQRNKGNFPGRFSGRQFSNSRSEMNVSTLELGDSALYLCASASGRAPSYEQYFGPGTRLTVT.

The chain uses TRBV6-5 and TRBJ2-7; a weak D match, TRBD2 (5 bases). The CDR3 length is 13 residues. The ends were cut back, 2 bases at V and 0 bases at J, with 5 bases in the middle. Germline CDR1 reads MNHEY; CDR2 reads SVGAGI. In nucleotides, the CDR3 is TGTGCCAGCAGTTACAGCGGCTCCTACGAGCAGTACTTC. Encoded protein: CASSYSGSYEQYF.

This chain links TRBV7-9 with TRBJ2-2, with 10 bases aligning to TRBD1. The CDR3 is 15 amino acids. Germline V gene sequence: CDR1 SEHNR, CDR2 FQNEAQ (reference sequence). V was pared by 6 bases and J by 6 bases, with 7 bases of the junction left unmatched. The CDR3 here is CASRRTGGEAGELFF. The CDR3 coding sequence is TGTGCCAGCAGACGGACAGGGGGAGAGGCCGGGGAGCTGTTTTTT.

The chain recombines TRBV7-2 with TRBJ2-1; 9 positions agree with TRBD2. The germline V gene has CDR1 SGHTA and CDR2 FQGNSA. Trimming removed 4 bases from V and 0 bases from J; junction bases left unmatched: 7. The CDR3 is 17 residues long. The CDR3 reads CASSSVSGRHSYNEQFF. CDR3 sequence (DNA): TGTGCCAGCAGCTCGGTTAGCGGGAGACACTCCTACAATGAGCAGTTCTTC.

The genes are TRBV10-2 and TRBJ2-1; no definite D call. The CDR3 length is 14 residues. CDR1 WSHSY and CDR2 SAAADI come from the germline V gene. Trimming stripped 7 bases from V and 8 bases from J, with 18 bases between. CDR3 nucleotide sequence: TGCGCCAGCAAAAATGAGGTGGATTGGGATGAGCAGTTCTTC. Translating it yields CASKNEVDWDEQFF.

The chain recombines TRBV28 with TRBJ2-7, with 7 bases identical to TRBD1. CDR1 and CDR2 from the germline V gene are MDHEN and SYDVKM. V gave up 5 bases and J gave up 5 bases; unmatched junction bases: 24. The CDR3 has 19 amino acids. CDR3 amino acids: CASSPRSLSGATQGDEQYV. The CDR3 nucleotides read TGTGCCAGCAGTCCTCGGTCATTGTCTGGGGCAACCCAGGGGGACGAGCAGTACGTC.

In this sample, this clone turned up a few times. The V gene is TRBV25-1, the J gene TRBJ1-5; D perhaps matches TRBD1 (5 bases). Germline loops: CDR1 MGHDK, CDR2 SYGVNS. CDR3 size: 17 residues. V lost 3 bases, J lost 9 bases, and 24 bases lay in between. The CDR3 loop is CASSEGGRVRLSPPQHF. CDR3 bases: TGTGCCAGCAGTGAGGGGGGACGCGTCCGCCTCAGTCCGCCCCAGCATTTT.